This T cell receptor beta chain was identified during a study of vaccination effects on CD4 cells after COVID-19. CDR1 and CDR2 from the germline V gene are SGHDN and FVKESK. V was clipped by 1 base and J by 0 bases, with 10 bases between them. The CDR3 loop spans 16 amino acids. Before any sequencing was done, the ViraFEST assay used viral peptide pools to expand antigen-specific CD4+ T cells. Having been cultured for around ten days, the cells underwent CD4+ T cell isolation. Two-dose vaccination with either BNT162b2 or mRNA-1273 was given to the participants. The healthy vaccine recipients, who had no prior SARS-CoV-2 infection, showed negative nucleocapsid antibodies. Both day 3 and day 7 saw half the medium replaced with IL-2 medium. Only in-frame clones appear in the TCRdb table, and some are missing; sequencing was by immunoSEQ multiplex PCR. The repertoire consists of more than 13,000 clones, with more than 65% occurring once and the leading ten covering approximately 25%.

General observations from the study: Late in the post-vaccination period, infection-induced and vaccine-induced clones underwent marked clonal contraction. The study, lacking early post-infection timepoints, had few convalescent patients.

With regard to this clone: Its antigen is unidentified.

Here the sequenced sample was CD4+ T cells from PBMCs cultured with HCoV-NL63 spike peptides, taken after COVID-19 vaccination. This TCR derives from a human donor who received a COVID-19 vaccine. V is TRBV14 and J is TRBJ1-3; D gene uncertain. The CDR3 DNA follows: TGTGCCAGCAGCCAAGTGGCGGGCAGCTCTGGAAACACCATATATTTT. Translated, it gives CASSQVAGSSGNTIYF.